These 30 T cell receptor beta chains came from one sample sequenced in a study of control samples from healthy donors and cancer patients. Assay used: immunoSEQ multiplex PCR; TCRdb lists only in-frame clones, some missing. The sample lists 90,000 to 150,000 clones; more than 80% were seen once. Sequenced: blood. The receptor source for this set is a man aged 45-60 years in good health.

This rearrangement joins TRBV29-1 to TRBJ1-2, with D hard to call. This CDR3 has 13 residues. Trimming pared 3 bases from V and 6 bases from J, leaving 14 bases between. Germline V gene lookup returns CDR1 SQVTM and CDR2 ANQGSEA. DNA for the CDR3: TGCAGCGTTGAGACGGCGGTCCGTGATGGCTACACCTTC. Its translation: CSVETAVRDGYTF.

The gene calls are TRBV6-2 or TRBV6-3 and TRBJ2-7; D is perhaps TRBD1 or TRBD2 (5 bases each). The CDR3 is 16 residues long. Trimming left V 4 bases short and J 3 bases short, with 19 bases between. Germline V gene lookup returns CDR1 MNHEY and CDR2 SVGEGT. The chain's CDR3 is CASSSLRGRVYYEQYF. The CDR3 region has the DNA TGTGCCAGCAGTTCCCTCCGGGGCAGAGTATACTACGAGCAGTACTTC.

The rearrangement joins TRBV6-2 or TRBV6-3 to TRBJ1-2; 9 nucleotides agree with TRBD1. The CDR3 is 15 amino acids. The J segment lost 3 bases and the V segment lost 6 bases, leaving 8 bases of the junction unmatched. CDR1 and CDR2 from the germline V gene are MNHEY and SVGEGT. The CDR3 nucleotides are TGTGCCAGCAGCCCAACGGGACAGGGAGACTATGGCTACACCTTC. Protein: CASSPTGQGDYGYTF.

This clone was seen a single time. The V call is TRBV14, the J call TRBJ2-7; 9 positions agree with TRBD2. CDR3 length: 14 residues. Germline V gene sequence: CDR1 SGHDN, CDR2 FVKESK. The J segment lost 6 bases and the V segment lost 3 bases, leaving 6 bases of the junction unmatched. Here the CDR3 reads CASSHRLAVAEQYF. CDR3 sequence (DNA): TGTGCCAGCAGCCATCGACTAGCGGTGGCCGAGCAGTACTTC.

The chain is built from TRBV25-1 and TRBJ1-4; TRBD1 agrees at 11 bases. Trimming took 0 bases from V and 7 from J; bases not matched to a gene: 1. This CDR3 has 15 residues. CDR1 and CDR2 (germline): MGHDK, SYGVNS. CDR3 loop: CASSEYGTGGEKLFF. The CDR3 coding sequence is TGTGCCAGCAGTGAATATGGGACAGGGGGTGAAAAACTGTTTTTT.

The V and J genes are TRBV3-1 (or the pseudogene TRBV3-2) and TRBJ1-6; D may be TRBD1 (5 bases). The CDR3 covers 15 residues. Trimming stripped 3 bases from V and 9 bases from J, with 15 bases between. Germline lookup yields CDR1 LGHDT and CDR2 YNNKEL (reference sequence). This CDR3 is CASSQQGFSSSPLHF. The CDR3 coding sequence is TGTGCCAGCAGCCAGCAGGGTTTTTCGTCTTCACCCCTCCACTTT.

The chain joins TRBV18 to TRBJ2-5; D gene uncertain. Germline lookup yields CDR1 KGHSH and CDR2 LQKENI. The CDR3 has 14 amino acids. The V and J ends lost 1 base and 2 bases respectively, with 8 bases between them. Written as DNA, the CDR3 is TGTGCCAGCTCACCACTCGGCAGACAAGAGACCCAGTACTTC. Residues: CASSPLGRQETQYF.

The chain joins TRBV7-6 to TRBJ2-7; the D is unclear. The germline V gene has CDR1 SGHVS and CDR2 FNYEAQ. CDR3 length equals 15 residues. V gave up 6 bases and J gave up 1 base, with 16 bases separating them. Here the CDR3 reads CASSQGATNSYEQYF. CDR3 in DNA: TGTGCCAGCAGTCAAGGTGCGACAAATTCCTACGAGCAGTACTTC.

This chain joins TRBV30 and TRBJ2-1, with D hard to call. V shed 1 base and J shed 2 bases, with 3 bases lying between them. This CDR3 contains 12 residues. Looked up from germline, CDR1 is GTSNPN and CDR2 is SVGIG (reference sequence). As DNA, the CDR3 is TGTGCCTGGAGTGCCCCCTACAATGAGCAGTTCTTC. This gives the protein CAWSAPYNEQFF.

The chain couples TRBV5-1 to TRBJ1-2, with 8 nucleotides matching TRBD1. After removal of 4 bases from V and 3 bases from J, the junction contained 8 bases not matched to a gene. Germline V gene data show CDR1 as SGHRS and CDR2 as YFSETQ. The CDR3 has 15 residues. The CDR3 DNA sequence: TGCGCCAGCAGCCGAGGACAGGGCAGTGACTATGGCTACACCTTC. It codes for CASSRGQGSDYGYTF.

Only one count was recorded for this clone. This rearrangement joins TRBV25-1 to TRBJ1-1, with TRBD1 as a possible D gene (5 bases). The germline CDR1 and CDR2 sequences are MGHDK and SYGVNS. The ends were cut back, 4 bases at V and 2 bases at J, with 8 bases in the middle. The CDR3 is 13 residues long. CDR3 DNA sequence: TGTGCCAGCAGTGCGGACACAAACACTGAAGCTTTCTTT. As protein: CASSADTNTEAFF.

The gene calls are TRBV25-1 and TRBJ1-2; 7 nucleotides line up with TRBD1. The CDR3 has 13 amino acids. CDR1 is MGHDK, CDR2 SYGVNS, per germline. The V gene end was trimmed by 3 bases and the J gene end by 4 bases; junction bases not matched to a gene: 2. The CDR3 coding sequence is TGTGCCAGCAGTGAGAACAGGGGCTATGGCTACACCTTC. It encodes CASSENRGYGYTF.

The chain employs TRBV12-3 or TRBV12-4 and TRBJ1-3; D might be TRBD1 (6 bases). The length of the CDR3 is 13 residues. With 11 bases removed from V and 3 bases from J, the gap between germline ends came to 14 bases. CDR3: CASGYRVGNTIYF. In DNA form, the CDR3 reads TGTGCCTCCGGCTACAGGGTTGGAAACACCATATATTTT.

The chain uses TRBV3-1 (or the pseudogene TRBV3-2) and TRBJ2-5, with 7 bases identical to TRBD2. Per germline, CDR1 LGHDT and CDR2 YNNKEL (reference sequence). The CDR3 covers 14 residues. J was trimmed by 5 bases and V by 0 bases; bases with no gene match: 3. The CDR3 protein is CASSQEGGLETQYF. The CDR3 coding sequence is TGTGCCAGCAGCCAAGAGGGGGGGTTGGAGACCCAGTACTTC.

CDR3 in amino acids: CASSLRVAPNTEAFF. The CDR3 DNA follows: TGTGCCAGCAGTTTACGGGTCGCCCCAAACACTGAAGCTTTCTTT. The gene calls are TRBV27 and TRBJ1-1, with D hard to call. This CDR3 has 15 amino acids. The ends were cut back, 2 bases at V and 2 bases at J, with 12 bases in the middle. Germline assignment: CDR1 MNHEY and CDR2 SMNVEV (reference sequence).

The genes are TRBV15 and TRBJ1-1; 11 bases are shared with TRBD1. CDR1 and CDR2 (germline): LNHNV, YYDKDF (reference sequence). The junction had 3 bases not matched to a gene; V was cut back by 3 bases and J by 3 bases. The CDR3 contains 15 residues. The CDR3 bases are TGTGCCACCAGCAGGATGGGACAGGGGGACACTGAAGCTTTCTTT. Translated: CATSRMGQGDTEAFF.

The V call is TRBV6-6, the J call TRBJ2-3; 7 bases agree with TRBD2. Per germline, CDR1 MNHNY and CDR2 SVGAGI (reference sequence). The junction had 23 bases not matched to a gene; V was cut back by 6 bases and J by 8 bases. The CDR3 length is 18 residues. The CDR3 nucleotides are TGTGCCAGCAGACGAGGACTAGACTTTACCGGGCCCACGGGTACGCAGTATTTT. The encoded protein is CASRRGLDFTGPTGTQYF.

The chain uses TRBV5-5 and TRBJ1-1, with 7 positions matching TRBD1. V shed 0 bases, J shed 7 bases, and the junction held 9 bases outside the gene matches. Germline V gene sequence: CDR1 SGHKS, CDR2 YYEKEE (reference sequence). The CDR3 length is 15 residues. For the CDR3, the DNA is TGTGCCAGCAGCTTGGGGGACAGAGTTTTGGTTGAAGCTTTCTTT. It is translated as CASSLGDRVLVEAFF.

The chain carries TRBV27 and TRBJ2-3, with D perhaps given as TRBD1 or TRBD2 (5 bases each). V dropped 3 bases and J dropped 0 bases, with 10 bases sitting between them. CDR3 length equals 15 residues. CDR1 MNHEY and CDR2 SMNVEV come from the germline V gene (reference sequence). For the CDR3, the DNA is TGTGCCAGCAGTTTCTCGGGGCTTAGCACAGATACGCAGTATTTT. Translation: CASSFSGLSTDTQYF.

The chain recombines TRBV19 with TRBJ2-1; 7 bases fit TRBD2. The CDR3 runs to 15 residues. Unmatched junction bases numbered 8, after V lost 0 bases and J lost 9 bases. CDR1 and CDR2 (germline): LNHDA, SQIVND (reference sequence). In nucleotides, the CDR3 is TGTGCCAGTAGTATAGACCATAAGCGGGGAGGTGAGCAGTTCTTC. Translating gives CASSIDHKRGGEQFF.

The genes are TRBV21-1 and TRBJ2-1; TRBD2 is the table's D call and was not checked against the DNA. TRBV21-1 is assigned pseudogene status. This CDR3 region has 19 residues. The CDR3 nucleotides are TGTGCCAGCAGCAAAGGTACTAGCGGGGGCTACAGCTCCTACAATGAGCAGTTCTTC. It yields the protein CASSKGTSGGYSSYNEQFF.

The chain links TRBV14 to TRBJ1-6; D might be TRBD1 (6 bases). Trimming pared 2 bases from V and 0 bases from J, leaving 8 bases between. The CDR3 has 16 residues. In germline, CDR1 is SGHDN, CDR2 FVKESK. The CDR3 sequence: CASSQRQVSYNSPLHF. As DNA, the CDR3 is TGTGCCAGCAGCCAACGACAGGTCTCCTATAATTCACCCCTCCACTTT.

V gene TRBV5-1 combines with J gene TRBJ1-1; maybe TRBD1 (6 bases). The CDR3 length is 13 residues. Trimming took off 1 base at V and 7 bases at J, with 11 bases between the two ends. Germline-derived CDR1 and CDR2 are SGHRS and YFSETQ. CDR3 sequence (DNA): TGCGCCAGCAGCTTGCGAGAACAGGGTGAAGCTTTCTTT. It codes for CASSLREQGEAFF.

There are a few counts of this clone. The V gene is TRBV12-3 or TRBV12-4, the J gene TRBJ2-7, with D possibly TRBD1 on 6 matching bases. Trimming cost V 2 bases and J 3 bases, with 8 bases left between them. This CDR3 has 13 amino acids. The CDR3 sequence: CASSLSGDYEQYF. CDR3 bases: TGTGCCAGCAGTTTATCAGGGGACTACGAGCAGTACTTC.

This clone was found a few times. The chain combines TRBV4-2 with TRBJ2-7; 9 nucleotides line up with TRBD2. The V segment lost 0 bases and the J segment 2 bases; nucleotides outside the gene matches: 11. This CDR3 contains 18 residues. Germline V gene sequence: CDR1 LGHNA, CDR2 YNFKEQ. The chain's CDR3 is CASSQDPPGLAGPYEQYF. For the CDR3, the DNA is TGTGCCAGCAGCCAAGATCCCCCTGGGCTAGCGGGGCCCTACGAGCAGTACTTC.

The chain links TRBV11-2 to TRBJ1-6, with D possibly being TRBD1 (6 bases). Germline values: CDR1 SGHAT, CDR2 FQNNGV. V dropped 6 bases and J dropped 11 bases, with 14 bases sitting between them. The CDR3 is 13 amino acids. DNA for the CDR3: TGTGCCAGCAGGCTGACAGGACCGGCACCCCTCCACTTT. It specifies CASRLTGPAPLHF.

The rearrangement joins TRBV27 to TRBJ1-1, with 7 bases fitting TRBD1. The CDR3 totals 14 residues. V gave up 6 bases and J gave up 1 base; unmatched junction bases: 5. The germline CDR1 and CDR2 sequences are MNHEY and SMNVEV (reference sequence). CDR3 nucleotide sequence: TGTGCCAGCAGGGGACAGAGCCAGAACACTGAAGCTTTCTTT. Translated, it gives CASRGQSQNTEAFF.

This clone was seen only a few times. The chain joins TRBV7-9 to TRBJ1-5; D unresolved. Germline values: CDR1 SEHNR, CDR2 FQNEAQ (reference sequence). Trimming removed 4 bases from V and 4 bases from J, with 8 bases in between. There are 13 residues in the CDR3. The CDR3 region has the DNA TGTGCCAGCAGCTCGGGCTTAAATCAGCCCCAGCATTTT. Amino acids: CASSSGLNQPQHF.

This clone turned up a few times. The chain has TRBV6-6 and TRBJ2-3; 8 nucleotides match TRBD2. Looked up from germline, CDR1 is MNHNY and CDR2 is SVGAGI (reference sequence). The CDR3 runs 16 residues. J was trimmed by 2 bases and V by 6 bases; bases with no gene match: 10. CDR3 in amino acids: CASSPAPGLVTDTQYF. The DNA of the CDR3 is TGTGCCAGCAGCCCCGCACCGGGACTAGTCACAGATACGCAGTATTTT.

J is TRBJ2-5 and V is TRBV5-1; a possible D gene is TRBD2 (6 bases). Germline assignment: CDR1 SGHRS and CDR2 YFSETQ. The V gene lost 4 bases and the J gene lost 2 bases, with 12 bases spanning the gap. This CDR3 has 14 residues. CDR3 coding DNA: TGCGCCAGCAGCCCCGGCGGGGATCAAGAGACCCAGTACTTC. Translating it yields CASSPGGDQETQYF.